This T cell receptor (beta chain) was captured by sequencing in a study of T cell responses to AZD1222 COVID-19 vaccine (dated by TCRdb to 2020 to 2023). Notes on the research overall: AZD1222 recipients given second doses at about 4 weeks or at about 12 weeks were pooled, since spike-specific TCR depth and breadth were not found to differ between the two schedules. Trial participants were enrolled by age into 18-55, 56-69 and 70-plus year subgroups, with roughly 150, 30 and 60 TCR-sequenced participants respectively. TCR sequencing covered some 250 trial participants: roughly 200 given two doses of AZD1222 and 26 given two doses of MenACWY control vaccine.

The investigation overall reported the following: Vaccine-associated CD4 TCRs spanned the whole spike protein, with dominant responses in regions 160-218 and 743-854. Because no day 14 peak-response samples were available, the repertoires could be characterized only after the peak T cell response. In the small 56-69-year group, the increase in depth fell short of significance, most likely because of low power. Spike-specific TCR breadth and depth rose significantly after two AZD1222 doses compared with day 0 and with MenACWY recipients. Conclusions about previously exposed vaccinees are limited because only five to seven AZD1222 recipients were SARS-CoV-2 seropositive at baseline. Most participants were white British and females outnumbered males, and the authors suggested that clonal diversity may have been underestimated. Epitopes outside the regions mutated in the B.1.351 and B.1.1.7 variants were reportedly recognized by nearly half of the unique spike-specific TCRs.

Relative to germline, V is missing 3 bases and J is missing 3 bases, with 7 bases of the junction outside any gene match. The germline V gene encodes CDR1 MGHRA and CDR2 YSYEKL. Including the terminal cysteine and phenylalanine, the CDR3 comprises 18 residues. The entry retains the CDR3 DNA only, 54 bases that are in frame from base 1. The CDR3 regions of human TCRbeta chains were analyzed by immunosequencing. The original methods were these. Repertoire TCRs were checked for matches against a reference library of SARS-CoV-2-specific TCRs that had been generated using the MIRA antigen-specificity platform. Breadth was defined as the fraction of unique TCRs that were SARS-CoV-2-associated. Depth was defined as the fraction of total T cells that were SARS-CoV-2-associated. Using the MIRA data, each spike-specific TCR was assigned both to the spike region to which the TCR was reactive and to a CD4 or CD8 class. Log10-transformed breadth and depth values were compared by one-way ANOVA with Sidak's multiple comparisons tests. In its TCRdb copy, this immuneACCESS table keeps in-frame sequences only and misses some clones. Where compared with another copy, unresolved V genes explain less than half of these, and the others have no known cause. V, J and clone size reflect that table, while D and trimming were determined from the DNA. Within this sample are 150,000 or so clones, with about 92% of them counted one time only. Approximately 2.1% of the sample is held by the ten biggest clonotypes.

This specimen's time point label, interpreted: baseline before first vaccination. Samples from vaccinated people were obtained from the UK trials COV001 and COV002, which included a single-blind randomized controlled phase 2/3 trial of AZD1222 (ChAdOx1 nCoV-19) in healthy adults. For TCRbeta chain sequencing, PBMC samples from trial participants were taken at day 0 and at day 28 after the second dose. Remarks on this clone: Its cognate antigen has yet to be identified. Base quality data are lacking; no much larger clone is found one base away.

This clonotype originated in an adult in good health. This sample comprised peripheral blood, obtained on day 0 of AZD1222 vaccination. Recombination connected TRBV4-1 to TRBJ2-1, with 14 middle bases fitting TRBD2. The DNA sequence is TGCGCCAGCAGCCACCCGACTAGCGGGGGGGCTGTCTACAATGAGCAGTTCTTC. Translated, it gives CASSHPTSGGAVYNEQFF.